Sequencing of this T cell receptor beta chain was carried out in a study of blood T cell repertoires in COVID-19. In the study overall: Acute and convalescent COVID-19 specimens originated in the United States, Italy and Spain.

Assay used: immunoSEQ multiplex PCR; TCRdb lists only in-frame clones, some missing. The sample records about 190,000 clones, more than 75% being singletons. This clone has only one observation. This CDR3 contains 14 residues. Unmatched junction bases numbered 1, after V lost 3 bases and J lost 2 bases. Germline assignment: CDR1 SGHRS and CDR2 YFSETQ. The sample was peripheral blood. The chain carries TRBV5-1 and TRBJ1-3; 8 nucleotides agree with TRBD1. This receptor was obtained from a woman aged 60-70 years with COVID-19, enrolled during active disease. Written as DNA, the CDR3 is TGCGCCAGCAGCTCGACAGGGGCTGGAAACACCATATATTTT. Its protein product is CASSSTGAGNTIYF.